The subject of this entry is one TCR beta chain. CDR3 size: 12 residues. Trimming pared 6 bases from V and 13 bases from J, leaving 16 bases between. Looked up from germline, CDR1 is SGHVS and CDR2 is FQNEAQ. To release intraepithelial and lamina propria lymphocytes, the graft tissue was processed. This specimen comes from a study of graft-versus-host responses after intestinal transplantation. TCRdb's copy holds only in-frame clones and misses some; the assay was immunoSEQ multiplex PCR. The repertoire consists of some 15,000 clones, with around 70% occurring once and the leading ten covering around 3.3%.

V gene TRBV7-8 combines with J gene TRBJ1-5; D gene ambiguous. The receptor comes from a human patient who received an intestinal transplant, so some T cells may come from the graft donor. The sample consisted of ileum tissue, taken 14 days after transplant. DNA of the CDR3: TGTGCCAGCAGGCCGAGCCAGAAGGATCAGCATTTT. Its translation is CASRPSQKDQHF. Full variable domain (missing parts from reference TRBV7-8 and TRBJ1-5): GAGVSQSPRYKVAKRGQDVALRCDPISGHVSLFWYQQALGQGPEFLTYFQNEAQLDKSGLPSDRFFAERPEGSVSTLKIQRTQQEDSAVYLCASRPSQKDQHFGDGTRLSIL.